This T cell receptor beta chain is drawn from a study of STAT5B mutations in CD4+ large granular lymphocyte leukemia. Overall study context: Among healthy controls, a particular HLA allele went with more CDR3 'QG' motifs. Findings of the study overall: No patients shared main leukemic clonotypes, though around 24% appeared at low frequency elsewhere.

Buffy coats from healthy blood donors served as controls. Sequencing was at survey level. The table came from immunoSEQ multiplex PCR; TCRdb's copy has only in-frame clones and leaves some out. Among roughly 34,000 clones listed, approximately 80% were seen once. In the case of this clone: Antigen unknown.

The specimen was CD4+ T cells from blood buffy coats. This clonotype was obtained from a human donor in good health.

The CDR3 protein is CASSQDLGSRGNQPQHF. CDR3 bases: TGCGCCAGCAGCCAAGATCTGGGTTCCCGGGGCAATCAGCCCCAGCATTTT. This rearrangement joins TRBV4-1 to TRBJ1-5; D gene uncertain. CDR3 length equals 17 residues. The V gene lost 0 bases and the J gene lost 2 bases, with 14 bases spanning the gap. The germline CDR1 and CDR2 sequences are MGHRA and YSYEKL.